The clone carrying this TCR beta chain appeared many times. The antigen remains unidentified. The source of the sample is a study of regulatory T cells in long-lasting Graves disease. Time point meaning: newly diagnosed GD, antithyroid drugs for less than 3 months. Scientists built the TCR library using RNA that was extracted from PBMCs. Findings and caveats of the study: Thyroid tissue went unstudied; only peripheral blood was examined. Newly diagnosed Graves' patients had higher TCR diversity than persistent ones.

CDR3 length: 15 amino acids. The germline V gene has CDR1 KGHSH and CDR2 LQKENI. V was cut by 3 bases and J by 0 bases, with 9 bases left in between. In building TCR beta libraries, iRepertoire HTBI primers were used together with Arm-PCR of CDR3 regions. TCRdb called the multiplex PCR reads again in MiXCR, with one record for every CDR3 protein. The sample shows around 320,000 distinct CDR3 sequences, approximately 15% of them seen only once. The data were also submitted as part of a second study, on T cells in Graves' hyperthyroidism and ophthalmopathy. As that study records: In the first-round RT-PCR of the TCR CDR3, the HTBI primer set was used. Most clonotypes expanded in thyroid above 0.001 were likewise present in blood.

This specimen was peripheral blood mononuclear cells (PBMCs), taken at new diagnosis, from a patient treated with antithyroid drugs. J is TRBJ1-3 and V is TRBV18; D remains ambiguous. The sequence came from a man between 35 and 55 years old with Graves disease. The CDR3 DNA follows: TGTGCCAGCTCACCCGCCTCCGTCTCTGGAAACACCATATATTTT. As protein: CASSPASVSGNTIYF.